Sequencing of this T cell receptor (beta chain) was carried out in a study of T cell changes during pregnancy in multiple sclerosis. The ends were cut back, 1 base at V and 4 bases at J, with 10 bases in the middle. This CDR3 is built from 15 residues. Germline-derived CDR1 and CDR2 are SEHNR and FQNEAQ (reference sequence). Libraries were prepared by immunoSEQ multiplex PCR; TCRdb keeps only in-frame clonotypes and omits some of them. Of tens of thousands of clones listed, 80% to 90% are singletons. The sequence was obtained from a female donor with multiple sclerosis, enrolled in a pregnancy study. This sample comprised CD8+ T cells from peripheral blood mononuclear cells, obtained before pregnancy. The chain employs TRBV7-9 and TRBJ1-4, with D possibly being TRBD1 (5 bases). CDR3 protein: CASSLETVSNEKLFF. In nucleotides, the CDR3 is TGTGCCAGCAGCTTAGAGACAGTCAGTAATGAAAAACTGTTTTTT. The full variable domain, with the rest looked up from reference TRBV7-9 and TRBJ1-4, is DTGVSQNPRHKITKRGQNVTFRCDPISEHNRLYWYRQTLGQGPEFLTYFQNEAQLEKSRLLSDRFSAERPKGSFSTLEIQRTEQGDSAMYLCASSLETVSNEKLFFGSGTQLSVL.